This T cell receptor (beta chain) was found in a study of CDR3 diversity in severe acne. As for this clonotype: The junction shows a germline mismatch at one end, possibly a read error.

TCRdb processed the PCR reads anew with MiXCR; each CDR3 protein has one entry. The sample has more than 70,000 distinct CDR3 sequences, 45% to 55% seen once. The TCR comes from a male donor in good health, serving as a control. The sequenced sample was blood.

The CDR3, as DNA: TGTGCCATCGGTGAGTCTGTGACGGCCGACTTTAGCGCAGATACGCAGTATTTC. It specifies CAIGESVTADFSADTQYF. V usage is TRBV10-3 and J usage is TRBJ2-3; tentatively, D is TRBD2 (5 bases). The CDR3 length is 18 residues. CDR1 is ENHRY and CDR2 is SYGVKD in the germline V gene.